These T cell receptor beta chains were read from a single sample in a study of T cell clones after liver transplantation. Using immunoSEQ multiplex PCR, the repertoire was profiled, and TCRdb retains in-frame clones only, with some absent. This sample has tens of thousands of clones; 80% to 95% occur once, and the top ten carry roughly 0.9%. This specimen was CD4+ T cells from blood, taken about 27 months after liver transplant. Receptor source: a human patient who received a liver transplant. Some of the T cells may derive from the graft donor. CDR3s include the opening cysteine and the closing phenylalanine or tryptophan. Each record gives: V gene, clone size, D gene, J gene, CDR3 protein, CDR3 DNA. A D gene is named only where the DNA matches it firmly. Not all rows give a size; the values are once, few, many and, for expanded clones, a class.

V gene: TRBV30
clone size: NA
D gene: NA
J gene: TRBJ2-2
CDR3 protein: CAWSVLWGRPNTGELFF
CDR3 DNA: TGTGCCTGGAGTGTACTTTGGGGTCGGCCTAACACCGGGGAGCTGTTTTTT

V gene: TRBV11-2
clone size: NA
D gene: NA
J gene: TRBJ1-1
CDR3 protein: CASSLEASVAEAFF
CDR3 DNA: TGTGCCAGCAGCTTAGAGGCCTCGGTGGCTGAAGCTTTCTTT

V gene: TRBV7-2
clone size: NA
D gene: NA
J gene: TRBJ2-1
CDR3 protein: CASGDRLGGNEQFF
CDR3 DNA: TGTGCCAGCGGCGATCGATTGGGCGGCAATGAGCAGTTCTTC

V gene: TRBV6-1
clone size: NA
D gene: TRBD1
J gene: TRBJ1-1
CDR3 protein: CASSAKSGGPNTEAFF
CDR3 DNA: TGTGCCAGCAGTGCGAAGTCAGGGGGCCCCAACACTGAAGCTTTCTTT

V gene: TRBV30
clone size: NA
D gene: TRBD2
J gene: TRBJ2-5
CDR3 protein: CAWATRTSGRETQYF
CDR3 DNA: TGTGCCTGGGCGACCAGGACTAGCGGGAGGGAGACCCAGTACTTC

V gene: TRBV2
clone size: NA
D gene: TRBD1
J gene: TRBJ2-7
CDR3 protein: CASSAQGAVEQYF
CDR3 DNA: TGTGCCAGCAGCGCACAGGGGGCCGTCGAGCAGTACTTC

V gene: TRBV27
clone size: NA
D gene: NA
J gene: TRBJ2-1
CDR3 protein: CASSLYPDGSYNEQFF
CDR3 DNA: TGTGCCAGCAGTTTATACCCGGACGGGTCCTACAATGAGCAGTTCTTC

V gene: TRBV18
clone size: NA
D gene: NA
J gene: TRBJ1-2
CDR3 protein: CASSGQLTNYGYTF
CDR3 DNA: TGTGCCAGCTCAGGACAGCTTACTAACTATGGCTACACCTTC

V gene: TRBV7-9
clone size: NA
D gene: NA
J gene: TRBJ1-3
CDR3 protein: CASVDSGVYSGNTIYF
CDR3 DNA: TGTGCCAGCGTTGACTCGGGGGTCTACTCTGGAAACACCATATATTTT

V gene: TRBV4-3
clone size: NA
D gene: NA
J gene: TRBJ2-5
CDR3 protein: CASSQTVRRETQYF
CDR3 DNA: TGCGCCAGCAGCCAGACTGTAAGGAGAGAGACCCAGTACTTC

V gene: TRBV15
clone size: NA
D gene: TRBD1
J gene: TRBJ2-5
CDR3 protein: CATSRLTGIGLETQYF
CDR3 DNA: TGTGCCACCAGCAGGCTGACAGGGATTGGTTTGGAGACCCAGTACTTC

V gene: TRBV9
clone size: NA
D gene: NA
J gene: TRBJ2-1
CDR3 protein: CASNPGLGANHEQFF
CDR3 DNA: TGTGCCAGCAACCCAGGGCTAGGAGCTAACCATGAGCAGTTCTTC

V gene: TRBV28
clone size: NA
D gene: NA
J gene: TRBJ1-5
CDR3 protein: CASSLVGLGQPQHF
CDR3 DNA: TGTGCCAGCAGCTTGGTAGGGCTAGGTCAGCCCCAGCATTTT

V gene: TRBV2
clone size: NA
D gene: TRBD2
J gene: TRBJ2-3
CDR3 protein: CASYAGGSTDTQYF
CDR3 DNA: TGTGCCAGCTATGCGGGAGGGAGCACAGATACGCAGTATTTT

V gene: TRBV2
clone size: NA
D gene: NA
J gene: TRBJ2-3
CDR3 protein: CASSPILPPGDTQYF
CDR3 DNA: TGTGCCAGCAGCCCGATCCTCCCACCGGGGGATACGCAGTATTTT

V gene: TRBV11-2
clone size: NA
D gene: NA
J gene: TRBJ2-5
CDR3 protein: CASSLAETQYF
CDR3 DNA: TGTGCCAGCAGCTTAGCTGAGACCCAGTACTTC

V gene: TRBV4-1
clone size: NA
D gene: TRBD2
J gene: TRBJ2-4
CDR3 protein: CASSQDPGGTRIQYF
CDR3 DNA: TGCGCCAGCAGCCAAGATCCGGGGGGAACACGCATTCAGTACTTC

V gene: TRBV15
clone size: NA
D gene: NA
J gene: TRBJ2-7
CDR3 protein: CATSRDSGPPSEQYF
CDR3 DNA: TGTGCCACCAGCAGAGATAGTGGCCCCCCCAGCGAGCAGTACTTC

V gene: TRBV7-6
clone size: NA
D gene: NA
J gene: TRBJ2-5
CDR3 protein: CASRLSPGSGETQYF
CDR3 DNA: TGTGCCAGCAGGCTCAGTCCCGGGAGCGGAGAGACCCAGTACTTC

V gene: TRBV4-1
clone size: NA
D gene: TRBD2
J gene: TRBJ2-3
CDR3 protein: CASSQGGGGTSGRRADTQYF
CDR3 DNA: TGCGCCAGCAGCCAGGGGGGCGGCGGGACTAGCGGGAGGAGGGCAGATACGCAGTATTTT

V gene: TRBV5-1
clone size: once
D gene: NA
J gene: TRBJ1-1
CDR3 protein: CASSLNFRGRNTEAFF
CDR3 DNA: TGCGCCAGCAGCCTGAACTTCAGGGGAAGGAACACTGAAGCTTTCTTT

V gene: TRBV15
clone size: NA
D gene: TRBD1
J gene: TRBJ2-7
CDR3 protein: CATSRSRQGGNEQYF
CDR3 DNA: TGTGCCACCAGCAGAAGTCGACAGGGTGGCAACGAGCAGTACTTC

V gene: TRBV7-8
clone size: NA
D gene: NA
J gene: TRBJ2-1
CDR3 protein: CASSTRGYEQFF
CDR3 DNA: TGTGCCAGCAGCACCCGGGGATATGAGCAGTTCTTC

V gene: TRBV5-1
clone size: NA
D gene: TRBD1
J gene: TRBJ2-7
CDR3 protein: CASNQGQGTYEQYF
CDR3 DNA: TGCGCCAGCAATCAGGGACAGGGAACCTACGAGCAGTACTTC

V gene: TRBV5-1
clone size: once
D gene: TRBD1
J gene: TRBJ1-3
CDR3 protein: CASSVRDSLSGNTIYF
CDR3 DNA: TGCGCCAGCAGCGTCCGGGACAGTCTATCTGGAAACACCATATATTTT

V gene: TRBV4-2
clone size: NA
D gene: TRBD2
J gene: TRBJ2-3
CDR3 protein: CASSLASGTSTDTQYF
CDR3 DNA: TGTGCCAGCAGCCTCGCTAGCGGGACTAGCACAGATACGCAGTATTTT

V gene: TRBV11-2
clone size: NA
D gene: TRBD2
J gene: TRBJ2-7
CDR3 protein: CASIPGVGGYEQYF
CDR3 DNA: TGTGCCAGCATCCCGGGGGTGGGAGGGTACGAGCAGTACTTC

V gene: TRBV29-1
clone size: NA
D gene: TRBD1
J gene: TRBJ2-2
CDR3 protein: CSVGGQATLNTGELFF
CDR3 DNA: TGCAGCGTTGGAGGACAGGCAACCCTTAACACCGGGGAGCTGTTTTTT

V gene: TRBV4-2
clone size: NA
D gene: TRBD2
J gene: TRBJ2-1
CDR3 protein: CASSQTGTSGVYNEQFF
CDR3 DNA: TGTGCCAGCAGCCAAACCGGGACTAGCGGAGTCTACAATGAGCAGTTCTTC

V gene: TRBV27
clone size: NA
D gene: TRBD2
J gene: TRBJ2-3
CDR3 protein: CASSLGRGGPDTQYF
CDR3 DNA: TGTGCCAGCAGTTTGGGTCGGGGGGGCCCCGATACGCAGTATTTT

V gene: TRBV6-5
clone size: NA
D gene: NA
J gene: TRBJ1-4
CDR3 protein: CASSYSQVEKLFF
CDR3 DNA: TGTGCCAGCAGTTACTCTCAGGTTGAAAAACTGTTTTTT

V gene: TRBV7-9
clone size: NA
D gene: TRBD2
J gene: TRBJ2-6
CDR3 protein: CASSPTSAISGANVLTF
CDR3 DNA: TGTGCCAGCAGCCCGACTAGCGCGATCTCTGGGGCCAACGTCCTGACTTTC

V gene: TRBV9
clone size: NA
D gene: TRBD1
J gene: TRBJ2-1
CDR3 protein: CASSEQGDNEQFF
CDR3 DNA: TGTGCCAGCAGCGAACAGGGGGACAATGAGCAGTTCTTC

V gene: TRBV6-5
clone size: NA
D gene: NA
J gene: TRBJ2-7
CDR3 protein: CASSYSRSDSYEQYF
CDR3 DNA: TGTGCCAGCAGTTACTCTCGTAGCGACTCCTACGAGCAGTACTTC

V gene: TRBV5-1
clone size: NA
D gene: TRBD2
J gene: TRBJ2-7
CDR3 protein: CASSLGSAGVGYEQYF
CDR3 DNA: TGCGCCAGCAGCTTGGGGTCCGCGGGAGTAGGATACGAGCAGTACTTC

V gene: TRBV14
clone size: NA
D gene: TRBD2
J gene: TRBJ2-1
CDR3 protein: CASSHLAGDPNEQFF
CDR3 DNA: TGTGCCAGCAGCCATCTAGCGGGGGACCCCAATGAGCAGTTCTTC

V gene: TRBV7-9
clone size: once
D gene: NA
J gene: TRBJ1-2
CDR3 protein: CASSLDGYGYTF
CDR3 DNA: TGTGCCAGCAGCTTAGATGGGTATGGCTACACCTTC

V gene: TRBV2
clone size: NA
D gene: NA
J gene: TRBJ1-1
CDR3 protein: CASTGNTEAFF
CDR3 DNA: TGTGCCAGCACGGGGAACACTGAAGCTTTCTTT

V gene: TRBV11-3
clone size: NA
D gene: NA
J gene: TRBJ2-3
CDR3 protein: CASSFGTSGTDTQYF
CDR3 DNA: TGTGCCAGCAGCTTCGGGACGTCAGGGACAGATACGCAGTATTTT

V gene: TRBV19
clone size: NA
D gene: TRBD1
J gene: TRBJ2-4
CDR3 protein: CASSPRGQGMGSGKNIQYF
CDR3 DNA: TGTGCCAGTAGTCCTCGGGGACAGGGAATGGGTTCGGGCAAAAACATTCAGTACTTC

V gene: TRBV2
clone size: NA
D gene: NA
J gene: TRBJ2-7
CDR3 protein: CASRGIGQYAEQYF
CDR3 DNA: TGTGCCAGCAGGGGGATCGGACAGTATGCCGAGCAGTACTTC